The TCR beta chain under discussion was sequenced for a study of T cells in Graves' hyperthyroidism and ophthalmopathy. Trimming pared 4 bases from V and 4 bases from J, leaving 12 bases between. Looked up from germline, CDR1 is SGHRS and CDR2 is YFSETQ. The CDR3 spans 13 residues. RNA transcripts gave rise to amplified TCR beta CDR3 regions. TCR CDR3 underwent first-round RT-PCR with the HTBI primer set. TCRdb analysed the multiplex PCR reads with MiXCR anew, one entry per CDR3 protein. The sample carries 490,000 or so distinct CDR3 sequences, approximately 23% recorded once. The origin of this receptor is a woman aged 70-85 years with Graves' ophthalmopathy. The sample taken for sequencing was blood. The chain joins TRBV5-1 to TRBJ2-7, with D unclear. The CDR3 DNA follows: TGCGCCAGCAGCCACGAGGTTCTATACGAGCAGTACTTC. It specifies CASSHEVLYEQYF.